This is a list of T cell receptor beta chains from one sample in a study of blood T cell repertoires in COVID-19. Here immunoSEQ multiplex PCR was the method, and the copy in TCRdb shows in-frame clones only, minus some. The sample lists approximately 240,000 clones, roughly nine tenths seen once, with 3% to 3.5% in the top ten. Sequencing was done on a sample of PBMCs or T cells enriched from blood (not recorded which). These receptors originate from a woman aged 45-60 years in a cohort exposed to, infected with or recovered from COVID-19 (not recorded which). Both conserved end residues are part of each CDR3. D genes are given only for firm matches. Only part of the rows carry a size: once, few, many, or a class if the clone is expanded.

size,length,D,J,V,CDR3,DNA
NA,15,NA,TRBJ1-6,TRBV19,CASSPEGHGNSPLHF,TGTGCCAGTAGTCCCGAGGGACACGGGAATTCACCCCTCCACTTT
NA,13,TRBD1,TRBJ1-2,TRBV6-1,CASSDGQGDGYTF,TGTGCCAGCAGTGATGGACAGGGCGATGGCTACACCTTC
NA,20,TRBD2,TRBJ2-1,TRBV27,CASSLNYGLAGGLTYNEQFF,TGTGCCAGCAGTTTAAATTACGGACTAGCGGGGGGACTAACCTACAATGAGCAGTTCTTC
NA,12,TRBD2,TRBJ2-7,TRBV29-1,CSVIAGGHEQYF,TGCAGCGTAATAGCGGGGGGCCACGAGCAGTACTTC
few,15,NA,TRBJ2-7,TRBV7-3,CASSLQPGVSYEQYF,TGTGCCAGCAGCTTACAGCCGGGGGTCTCCTACGAGCAGTACTTC
once,16,NA,TRBJ1-2,TRBV7-2,CASSPQSGWARYGYTF,TGTGCCAGCAGCCCCCAAAGCGGGTGGGCCCGCTATGGCTACACCTTC
few,14,TRBD1,TRBJ2-5,TRBV5-4,CASSLGQTQETQYF,TGTGCCAGCAGCCTGGGACAGACTCAAGAGACCCAGTACTTC
NA,13,NA,TRBJ2-1,TRBV2,CASARGEIGEQFF,TGTGCCAGTGCCCGCGGGGAGATAGGTGAGCAGTTCTTC
NA,15,TRBD1,TRBJ1-2,TRBV30,CAWSVIVRGPGGYTF,TGTGCCTGGAGTGTAATCGTCAGGGGGCCTGGTGGCTACACCTTC
NA,18,TRBD2,TRBJ2-3,TRBV7-9,CASSLGASGGTSTDTQYF,TGTGCCAGCAGCTTAGGGGCTAGCGGGGGGACTAGCACAGATACGCAGTATTTT